This is a list of T cell receptor beta chains from one sample in a study of CD8+CD57+ T cells in acquired aplastic anemia. TCRdb fed the reads into MiXCR, producing one record per CDR3 protein. The sample includes approximately 120,000 distinct CDR3 sequences, approximately 36% of them seen just once. The sequencing sample was made of sorted CD4+, CD8+, or CD8+CD57+ T cells (not recorded which) from PBMCs. The origin of the receptors is a human donor with aplastic anemia. Each CDR3 is given with its conserved first and last residue. Fields, in order: D gene, clone size, CDR3 length, J gene, V gene, CDR3 DNA, CDR3 protein. D genes are given only for firm matches. Expanded clones are given a class, and other clones once, few, many or no size at all.

D: -; size: -; length: 14; J: TRBJ1-2; V: TRBV19; DNA: TGTGCCAGTAGTATGAATGGCAGGATCTTTGGCTACACCTTC; CDR3: CASSMNGRIFGYTF
D: TRBD1; size: few; length: 14; J: TRBJ2-4; V: TRBV6-5; DNA: TGTGCCAGCAGCCGGGGACAGGGGGCCGGCATTCAGTACTTC; CDR3: CASSRGQGAGIQYF
D: -; size: many; length: 13; J: TRBJ1-1; V: TRBV5-6; DNA: TGTGCCAGCAGCAAGGGAGGGGGGTATGAAGCTTTCTTT; CDR3: CASSKGGGYEAFF
D: -; size: many; length: 15; J: TRBJ2-1; V: TRBV5-1; DNA: TGCGCCAGCAGCTTTCTTCTTGCTAGCTCAAATGAGCAGTTCTTC; CDR3: CASSFLLASSNEQFF
D: -; size: few; length: 16; J: TRBJ2-2; V: TRBV11-2; DNA: TGTGCCAGCAGCTTAGATTCTAGACGGAACACCGGGGAGCTGTTTTTT; CDR3: CASSLDSRRNTGELFF
D: -; size: -; length: 12; J: TRBJ1-2; V: TRBV10-3; DNA: TGTGCCATCAGTGATTCTGGGGGCGGCTACACCTTC; CDR3: CAISDSGGGYTF
D: TRBD2; size: few; length: 15; J: TRBJ2-3; V: TRBV10-3; DNA: TGTGCCAGCAGCCTACTAGCGGGGGCCGGAGATACGCAGTATTTT; CDR3: CASSLLAGAGDTQYF
D: -; size: -; length: 11; J: TRBJ2-5; V: TRBV7-2; DNA: TGTGCCAGCAGCTACCGGGAGACCCAGTACTTC; CDR3: CASSYRETQYF
D: -; size: many; length: 12; J: TRBJ1-1; V: TRBV7-9; DNA: TGTGCCAGCAGCCTCAGGGAGACTGAAGCTTTCTTT; CDR3: CASSLRETEAFF
D: TRBD1; size: many; length: 15; J: TRBJ2-3; V: TRBV6-5; DNA: TGTGCCAGCAGTTATTGGGGACAGGGCGCAGATACGCAGTATTTT; CDR3: CASSYWGQGADTQYF
D: -; size: -; length: 13; J: TRBJ2-7; V: TRBV24-1; DNA: TGTGCCACCAGTGATTTGGCCGGAAACGAGCAGTACTTC; CDR3: CATSDLAGNEQYF
D: TRBD1; size: many; length: 15; J: TRBJ1-3; V: TRBV5-6; DNA: TGTGCCAGCAGCACCCCCGGGACAGTTGGAAACACCATATATTTT; CDR3: CASSTPGTVGNTIYF
D: TRBD1; size: medium-sized; length: 12; J: TRBJ1-1; V: TRBV29-1; DNA: TGCAGCGTGAGGGGACAGGGCACTGAAGCTTTCTTT; CDR3: CSVRGQGTEAFF
D: -; size: many; length: 15; J: TRBJ2-2; V: TRBV2; DNA: TGTGCCAGCAGTGAACGGCTAGCAAACACCGGGGAGCTGTTTTTT; CDR3: CASSERLANTGELFF
D: TRBD2; size: -; length: 16; J: TRBJ2-3; V: TRBV2; DNA: TGTGCCAGCAGTGAAGGACAGCGGGGGGGCACAGATACGCAGTATTTT; CDR3: CASSEGQRGGTDTQYF
D: TRBD1; size: many; length: 15; J: TRBJ2-1; V: TRBV19; DNA: TGTGCCAGTAGTATAACGGGGACAGGTGCCAATGAGCAGTTCTTC; CDR3: CASSITGTGANEQFF
D: TRBD1; size: many; length: 16; J: TRBJ1-6; V: TRBV19; DNA: TGTGCCAGTAGTATGTCCGACAGGGTAATATTTTCACCCCTCCACTTT; CDR3: CASSMSDRVIFSPLHF
D: -; size: many; length: 12; J: TRBJ2-5; V: TRBV6-5; DNA: TGTGCCACCCGTTCGGGGCCGGAGACCCAGTACTTC; CDR3: CATRSGPETQYF
D: -; size: many; length: 15; J: TRBJ1-5; V: TRBV4-1; DNA: TGCGCCAGCAGCCAAGTGGACGTATTGAATCAGCCCCAGCATTTT; CDR3: CASSQVDVLNQPQHF
D: TRBD1; size: many; length: 14; J: TRBJ1-2; V: TRBV6-1; DNA: TGTGCCAGCAGCCCTGGACAGGGGGGACGCGGCTACACCTTC; CDR3: CASSPGQGGRGYTF
D: TRBD1; size: -; length: 14; J: TRBJ1-1; V: TRBV19; DNA: TGTGCCAGTAGTTCCGGGACAGGGATGACTGAAGCTTTCTTT; CDR3: CASSSGTGMTEAFF
D: -; size: -; length: 15; J: TRBJ2-7; V: TRBV5-6; DNA: TGTGCCAGCAGCTTGATTCTTTGGGGGACCTACGAGCAGTACTTC; CDR3: CASSLILWGTYEQYF
D: TRBD1; size: -; length: 15; J: TRBJ1-5; V: TRBV29-1; DNA: TGCAGCGTTGGGACAGGGGAGAATAGCAATCAGCCCCAGCATTTT; CDR3: CSVGTGENSNQPQHF
D: TRBD2; size: many; length: 15; J: TRBJ2-1; V: TRBV12-3/TRBV12-4; DNA: TGTGCCAGTTGGGGGACTAGCGGGGGGGCCAAGAAGCAGTTCTTC; CDR3: CASWGTSGGAKKQFF
D: -; size: few; length: 15; J: TRBJ1-3; V: TRBV3-1; DNA: TGTGCCAGCAGCCAAGGTGGGGGGGCTGGAAACACCATATATTTT; CDR3: CASSQGGGAGNTIYF
D: -; size: -; length: 15; J: TRBJ2-3; V: TRBV4-1; DNA: TGCGCCAGCAGTCCCGACTACACTAGCACAGATACGCAGTATTTT; CDR3: CASSPDYTSTDTQYF
D: -; size: -; length: 13; J: TRBJ2-5; V: TRBV2; DNA: TGTGCCAGCAGTGAATGGTTTGTGGAGACCCAGTACTTC; CDR3: CASSEWFVETQYF
D: TRBD1; size: -; length: 18; J: TRBJ2-6; V: TRBV25-1; DNA: TGTGCCAGCAGTGAATCTCGGGGACAGGCTTCTGGGGCCAACGTCCTGACTTTC; CDR3: CASSESRGQASGANVLTF
D: TRBD1; size: many; length: 14; J: TRBJ1-2; V: TRBV7-2; DNA: TGTGCCAGCAGCTTATCGCGGGACAGAGATGGCTACACCTTC; CDR3: CASSLSRDRDGYTF
D: -; size: few; length: 13; J: TRBJ2-3; V: TRBV5-1; DNA: TGCGCCAGCAGCTTGGATGGCACAGATACGCAGTATTTT; CDR3: CASSLDGTDTQYF
D: TRBD2; size: -; length: 15; J: TRBJ2-3; V: TRBV11-2; DNA: TGTGCCAGCAGGGTGGGGAGCGGGGGGGCCGATACGCAGTATTTT; CDR3: CASRVGSGGADTQYF
D: TRBD2; size: many; length: 17; J: TRBJ2-2; V: TRBV14; DNA: TGTGCCAGCAGTCAACAGCCTGGACTAGCGGTCACCGGGGAGCTGTTTTTT; CDR3: CASSQQPGLAVTGELFF
D: -; size: many; length: 17; J: TRBJ2-5; V: TRBV20-1; DNA: TGCAGTGCGAAACCGCGAAGCAGTCGTTCCTATCAAGAGACCCAGTACTTC; CDR3: CSAKPRSSRSYQETQYF
D: -; size: many; length: 13; J: TRBJ2-7; V: TRBV5-8; DNA: TGTGCCAGCAGCTCACCCACAGGGTTCGAGCAGTACTTC; CDR3: CASSSPTGFEQYF
D: -; size: many; length: 17; J: TRBJ1-5; V: TRBV19; DNA: TGTGCCAGTAGTATGGGGTTGGCAGGGAATAGCAATCAGCCCCAGCATTTT; CDR3: CASSMGLAGNSNQPQHF
D: TRBD2; size: many; length: 16; J: TRBJ2-1; V: TRBV11-2; DNA: TGTGCCAGCAGCCCGAAACTAGCGGGGGCCTACAATGAGCAGTTCTTC; CDR3: CASSPKLAGAYNEQFF
D: -; size: many; length: 11; J: TRBJ2-3; V: TRBV2; DNA: TGTGCCAGCAGCGCTGGAGATACGCAGTATTTT; CDR3: CASSAGDTQYF
D: -; size: -; length: 13; J: TRBJ2-5; V: TRBV10-3; DNA: TGTGCCTCCAGGCAGGGGATGGAAGGGACCCAGTACTTC; CDR3: CASRQGMEGTQYF
D: -; size: medium-sized; length: 14; J: TRBJ2-6; V: TRBV25-1; DNA: TGTGCCAGCAGCCCCCCCTCTGGGGCCAACGTCCTGACTTTC; CDR3: CASSPPSGANVLTF
D: TRBD1; size: -; length: 16; J: TRBJ2-1; V: TRBV5-1; DNA: TGCGCCAGCAGCTCCCGACAGGGGCTAAGATACAATGAGCAGTTCTTC; CDR3: CASSSRQGLRYNEQFF
D: TRBD1; size: -; length: 19; J: TRBJ1-2; V: TRBV25-1; DNA: TGTGCCAGCAGTCCTTCCTACCCCCCAAGTCAGGACAGGGAGGATGGCTACACCTTC; CDR3: CASSPSYPPSQDREDGYTF
D: -; size: -; length: 17; J: TRBJ1-6; V: TRBV2; DNA: TGTGCCAGCAGTGAAGCAGGGGAACAAACGGGGAATTCACCCCTCCACTTT; CDR3: CASSEAGEQTGNSPLHF
D: TRBD1; size: -; length: 15; J: TRBJ1-4; V: TRBV19; DNA: TGTGCCAGTAGTATATGGGGGACAGGGACGGAAAAACTGTTTTTT; CDR3: CASSIWGTGTEKLFF
D: -; size: -; length: 15; J: TRBJ1-5; V: TRBV10-3; DNA: TGTGCCATCAGTGAGTATACAGGGAGTAATCAGCCCCAGCATTTT; CDR3: CAISEYTGSNQPQHF
D: TRBD2; size: few; length: 18; J: TRBJ2-3; V: TRBV10-3; DNA: TGTGCCAGCAGTTACTCACGCGGGCGGGGGGGAGGGACAGATACGCAGTATTTT; CDR3: CASSYSRGRGGGTDTQYF
D: -; size: -; length: 15; J: TRBJ2-3; V: TRBV6-5; DNA: TGTGCCAGCAGTTACTCGGAGGGGGCCTCAGATACGCAGTATTTT; CDR3: CASSYSEGASDTQYF
D: -; size: many; length: 15; J: TRBJ1-1; V: TRBV10-1; DNA: TGCGCCAGCAGAATGGACATGGCGGCGAACACTGAAGCTTTCTTT; CDR3: CASRMDMAANTEAFF
D: -; size: -; length: 13; J: TRBJ2-7; V: TRBV5-1; DNA: TGCGCCAGCAGCTTGGGAGGGTTCTACGAGCAGTACTTC; CDR3: CASSLGGFYEQYF
D: TRBD1; size: -; length: 12; J: TRBJ1-1; V: TRBV7-9; DNA: TGTGCCGGATCCAGGGGGTACACTGAAGCTTTCTTT; CDR3: CAGSRGYTEAFF
D: TRBD1; size: many; length: 13; J: TRBJ2-4; V: TRBV11-2; DNA: TGTGCCAGCAGCTTGGACAGGCAAAACATTCAGTACTTC; CDR3: CASSLDRQNIQYF
D: -; size: many; length: 14; J: TRBJ1-2; V: TRBV12-3/TRBV12-4; DNA: TGTGCCAGCAGTCTTGCCCGGATTACCTATGGCTACACCTTC; CDR3: CASSLARITYGYTF